The T cell receptor (beta chain) under discussion was sequenced for a study of CD8+CD57+ T cells in acquired aplastic anemia. On the study more broadly: Isolated CD4+ and CD8+ cells, once sorted, yielded DNA averaging 3.2 ug. In CD4+ cells, healthy donors produced an average of approximately 11 million reads.

The template used for profiling TCR beta VDJ and CDR3 was genomic DNA. TCRdb ran MiXCR on the reads and lists one entry per CDR3 protein. The table has 180,000 or so distinct CDR3 sequences, 40% to 55% seen once. The J segment lost 4 bases and the V segment lost 5 bases, leaving 15 bases of the junction unmatched. CDR3 length: 16 amino acids. Germline V gene data show CDR1 as DFQATT and CDR2 as SNEGSKA (reference sequence). In the case of this clonotype: As yet, its antigen is unknown.

Study-level findings and limits: Patients did not significantly differ from controls in CD8+ Simpson's diversity. Overlap between patients and controls comprised almost 30 CD8+ CDR3 sequences.

Source material: sorted CD4+, CD8+, or CD8+CD57+ T cells (not recorded which) from PBMCs. This receptor was obtained from a human donor in good health. V usage is TRBV20-1 and J usage is TRBJ2-3; 7 bases fit TRBD1. The CDR3 coding sequence is TGCAGTGCTGAGGGGGCGCCAGGCCGGAACGCAGATACGCAGTATTTT. Translation: CSAEGAPGRNADTQYF.